This T cell receptor beta chain was documented in a study of blood T cell repertoires in COVID-19. Germline CDR1 and CDR2: KGHSH and LQKENI. V lost 2 bases and J lost 4, with 15 bases in between. The CDR3 extends over 15 amino acids. Original processing notes: Amplification of reference gene primers was used by the study to estimate nucleated cell counts. Sequencing used immunoSEQ multiplex PCR; TCRdb keeps in-frame clones, though not all of them. Clone size and V and J calls were adopted from that table, with D and trimming inferred from the DNA. The profile shows about 53,000 clones, roughly 79% of them singletons.

The TCR sequence derives from a human donor in a cohort sampled during active COVID-19. V is TRBV18 and J is TRBJ2-7, with a tentative D call TRBD2 (5 bases). Material: peripheral blood. This CDR3 reads CASSPVQGGLYEQYF. The CDR3, as DNA: TGTGCCAGCTCACCAGTTCAAGGCGGGCTTTACGAGCAGTACTTC.